This TCR beta chain was profiled in a study of radiation and T cells in renal cell carcinoma. V lost 6 bases and J 1 base, leaving 10 bases between the germline ends. Germline CDR1 reads MNHEY; CDR2 reads SVGAGI. The CDR3 loop spans 15 amino acids. TCRdb's copy holds only in-frame clones and misses some; the assay was immunoSEQ multiplex PCR. This repertoire shows 20,000 to 25,000 clones, 60% to 80% found once; its top ten account for roughly 39%. Time point in this sample: baseline pretreatment blood. As to treatment: 15 Gy SBRT to primary tumor, nephrectomy 4 weeks later. This specimen consisted of blood, obtained from a patient whose treatment included radiotherapy and nephrectomy. The sequence derives from a man in his fifties or sixties with renal cell carcinoma. The rearrangement links TRBV6-5 to TRBJ2-6, with D hard to call. Here the CDR3 reads CASSKTRSGANVLTF. CDR3 sequence (DNA): TGTGCCAGCAGCAAGACTCGATCTGGGGCCAACGTCCTGACTTTC.